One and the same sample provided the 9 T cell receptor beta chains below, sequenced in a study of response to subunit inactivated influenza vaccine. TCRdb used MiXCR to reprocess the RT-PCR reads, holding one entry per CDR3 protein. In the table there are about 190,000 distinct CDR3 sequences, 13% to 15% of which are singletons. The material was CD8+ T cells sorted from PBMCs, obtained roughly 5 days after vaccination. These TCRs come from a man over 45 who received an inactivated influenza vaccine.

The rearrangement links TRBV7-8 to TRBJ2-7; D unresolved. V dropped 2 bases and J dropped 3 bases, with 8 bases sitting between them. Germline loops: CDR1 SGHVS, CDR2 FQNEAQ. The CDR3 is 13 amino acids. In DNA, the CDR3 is TGTGCCAGCAGCTTAATCAGAGTCTACGAGCAGTACTTC. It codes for CASSLIRVYEQYF. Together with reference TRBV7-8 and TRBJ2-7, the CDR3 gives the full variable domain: GAGVSQSPRYKVAKRGQDVALRCDPISGHVSLFWYQQALGQGPEFLTYFQNEAQLDKSGLPSDRFFAERPEGSVSTLKIQRTQQEDSAVYLCASSLIRVYEQYFGPGTRLTVT.

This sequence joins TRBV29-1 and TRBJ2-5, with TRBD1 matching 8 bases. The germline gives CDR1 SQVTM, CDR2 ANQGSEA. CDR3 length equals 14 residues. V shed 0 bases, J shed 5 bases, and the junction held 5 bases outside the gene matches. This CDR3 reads CSVEDPRGRETQYF. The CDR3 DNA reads TGCAGCGTTGAAGATCCCAGGGGGCGTGAGACCCAGTACTTC.

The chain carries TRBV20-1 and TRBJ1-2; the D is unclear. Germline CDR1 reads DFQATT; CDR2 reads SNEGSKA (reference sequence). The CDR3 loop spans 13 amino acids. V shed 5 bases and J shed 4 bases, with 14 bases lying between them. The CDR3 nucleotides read TGCAGTGCTCCGCGTCCTTCCATCTATGGCTACACCTTC. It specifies CSAPRPSIYGYTF.

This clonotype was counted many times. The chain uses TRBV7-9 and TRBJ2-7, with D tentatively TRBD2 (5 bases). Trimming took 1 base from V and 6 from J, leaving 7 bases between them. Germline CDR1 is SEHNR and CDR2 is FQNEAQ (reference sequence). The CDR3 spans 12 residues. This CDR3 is CASSLGGSEQYF. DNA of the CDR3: TGTGCCAGCAGCTTAGGAGGGTCCGAGCAGTACTTC.

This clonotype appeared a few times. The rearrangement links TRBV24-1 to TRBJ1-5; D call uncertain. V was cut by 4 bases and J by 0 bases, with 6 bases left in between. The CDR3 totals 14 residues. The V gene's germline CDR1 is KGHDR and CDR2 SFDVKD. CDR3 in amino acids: CATSDNYSNQPQHF. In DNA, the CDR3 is TGTGCCACCAGTGACAATTATAGCAATCAGCCCCAGCATTTT.

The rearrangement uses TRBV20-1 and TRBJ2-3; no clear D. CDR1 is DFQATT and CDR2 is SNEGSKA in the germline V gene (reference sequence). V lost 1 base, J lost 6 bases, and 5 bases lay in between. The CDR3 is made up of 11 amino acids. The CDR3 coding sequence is TGCAGTGCTAGAGGGCCCGATACGCAGTATTTT. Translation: CSARGPDTQYF.

CDR3 in amino acids: CASSFRDSTDTQYF. In DNA form, the CDR3 reads TGTGCCAGCAGTTTCCGGGACAGCACAGATACGCAGTATTTT. The genes are TRBV12-3 or TRBV12-4 and TRBJ2-3, with D tentatively TRBD1 or TRBD2 (5 bases each). Trimming removed 3 bases from V and 0 bases from J, with 7 bases in between. The CDR3 has 14 amino acids.

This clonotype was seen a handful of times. CDR3 sequence reads: CASSVVPGGEQFF. The CDR3 bases are TGTGCCAGCAGCGTAGTACCAGGGGGCGAGCAGTTCTTC. J is TRBJ2-1 and V is TRBV9; 8 bases line up with TRBD1. In germline, CDR1 is SGDLS, CDR2 YYNGEE. Losses at the gene ends were 0 bases for V and 10 bases for J; bases not matched to a gene: 3. The CDR3 spans 13 residues.

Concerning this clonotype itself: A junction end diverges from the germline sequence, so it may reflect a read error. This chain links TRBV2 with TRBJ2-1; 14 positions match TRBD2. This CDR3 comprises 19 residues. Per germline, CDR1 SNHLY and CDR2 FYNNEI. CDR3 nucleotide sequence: TGTGCCCGCAGTTCTCCGGGACTAGCGGGAGTCAGTCCTTACAATGAGCAGTTCTTC. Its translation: CARSSPGLAGVSPYNEQFF.